What follows describes a single TCR beta chain. Antigen specificity is unknown. This sample is part of a study of shared clonotypes between healthy human individuals. V was clipped by 3 bases and J by 11 bases, with 19 bases between them. CDR3 size: 14 residues. Germline lookup yields CDR1 MNHNS and CDR2 SASEGT. TCRdb keeps only in-frame clones here, not all; method: immunoSEQ multiplex PCR. Seen here are 2,100,000 or so clones, under 97% observed once, and the top ten hold around 0.13%. Broader study findings: Only blood samples were collected, and tissue repertoires likely differ.

The chain couples TRBV6-1 to TRBJ1-2, with D possibly matching TRBD1 (5 bases). Sequencing input: naive CD4+ T cells sorted from blood. As for subset: CD45RA+ positively selected. This receptor was taken from a man between 18 and 35 years old in good health. The CDR3 loop reads CASSDTVARDGYTF. For the CDR3, the DNA is TGTGCCAGCAGTGATACAGTGGCCCGGGACGGTTACACCTTC.